A single T cell receptor (beta chain) is shown here with its context. Authors' data handling: Using reference gene primer amplification, nucleated cell counts were estimated. Only in-frame clones appear in the TCRdb table, and some are missing; sequencing was by immunoSEQ multiplex PCR. V and J calls and clone size are copied from that table; D and trimming were computed from the DNA. The sample yields roughly 100,000 clones, approximately 80% seen once. The sample is drawn from a study of blood T cell repertoires in COVID-19. Study-wide context: Samples of COVID-19 (acute and convalescent) were obtained from the United States, Italy and Spain. T cells, B-cell-depleted T cells, or PBMCs provided the cDNA or gDNA that served as material.

Trimming cost V 11 bases and J 0 bases; bases outside gene matches: 10. The germline V gene has CDR1 MNHEY and CDR2 SMNVEV (reference sequence). The CDR3 is made up of 15 amino acids. This clonotype was sampled from a man in his sixties with active or convalescent COVID-19. Material for sequencing was peripheral blood. The rearrangement links TRBV27 to TRBJ1-2; TRBD1 matches at 9 bases. CDR3 in amino acids: CAARGTGRANYGYTF. DNA of the CDR3: TGTGCCGCCCGGGGGACAGGGCGCGCTAACTATGGCTACACCTTC.